This T cell receptor beta chain was captured by sequencing in a study of tumor and adjacent non-tumor tissue in lung cancer. Study as a whole: Patients comprised about a dozen adenocarcinoma, 2 squamous cell carcinoma and 1 small cell lung cancer. General study points: TCR diversity was significantly greater in tumor than normal lung tissue.

The CDR3 has 20 residues. The library came from three nested PCR rounds adapted from ARM-PCR protocols. TCRdb re-analysed the multiplex PCR reads in MiXCR, keeping a single row per CDR3 protein. This table holds about 75,000 distinct CDR3 sequences, around 65% found once. Remarks on this clonotype: The antigen remains unidentified. The junction does not match germline at one end; this may be a read error.

RNA was extracted from bulk tissue without any cell sorting. More than 3 cm separated this lung sample from the edge of the tumor. The sequenced material came from distant non-tumor lung tissue. J is TRBJ2-1 and V is TRBV12-3 or TRBV12-4, with D maybe TRBD2 (6 bases). This receptor was taken from a woman in her fifties or sixties with non-small cell lung cancer. In DNA form, the CDR3 reads TGTACCTGCCTCCCGGGAGTCGGTTCCTCGGCTAGAAGCTCCTACAGTGAGCAGTTCTTC. Residues: CTCLPGVGSSARSSYSEQFF.